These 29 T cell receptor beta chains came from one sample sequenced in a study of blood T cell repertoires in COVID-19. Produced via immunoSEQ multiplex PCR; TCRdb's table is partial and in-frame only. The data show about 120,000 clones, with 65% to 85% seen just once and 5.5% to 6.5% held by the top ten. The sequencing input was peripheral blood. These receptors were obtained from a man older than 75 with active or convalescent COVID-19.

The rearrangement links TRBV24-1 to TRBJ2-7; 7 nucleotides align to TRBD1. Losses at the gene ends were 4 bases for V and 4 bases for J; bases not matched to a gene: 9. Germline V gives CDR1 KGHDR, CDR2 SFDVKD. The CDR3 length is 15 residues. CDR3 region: CATSDPRGGDYEQYF. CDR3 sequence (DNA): TGTGCCACCAGTGACCCCAGAGGGGGCGATTACGAGCAGTACTTC.

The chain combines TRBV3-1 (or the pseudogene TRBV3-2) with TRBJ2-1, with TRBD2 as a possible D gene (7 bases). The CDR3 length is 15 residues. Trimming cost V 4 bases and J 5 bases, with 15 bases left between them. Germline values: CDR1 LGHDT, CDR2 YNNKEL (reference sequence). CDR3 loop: CASSPRGGGDNEQFF. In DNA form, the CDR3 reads TGTGCCAGCAGCCCCCGGGGAGGGGGGGACAATGAGCAGTTCTTC.

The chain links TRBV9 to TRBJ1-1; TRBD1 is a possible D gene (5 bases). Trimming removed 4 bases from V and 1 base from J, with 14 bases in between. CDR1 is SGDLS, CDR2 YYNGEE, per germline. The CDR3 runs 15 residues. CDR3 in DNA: TGTGCCAGCAGCACCACGTCCCAGGGGAACACTGAAGCTTTCTTT. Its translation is CASSTTSQGNTEAFF.

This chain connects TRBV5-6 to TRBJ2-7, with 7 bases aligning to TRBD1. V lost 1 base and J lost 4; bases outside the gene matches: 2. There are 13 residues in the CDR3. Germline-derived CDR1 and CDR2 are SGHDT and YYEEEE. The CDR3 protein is CASSLRQGYEQYF. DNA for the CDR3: TGTGCCAGCAGCTTGAGACAGGGATACGAGCAGTACTTC. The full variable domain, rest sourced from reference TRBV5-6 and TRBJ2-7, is DAGVTQSPTHLIKTRGQQVTLRCSPKSGHDTVSWYQQALGQGPQFIFQYYEEEERQRGNFPDRFSGHQFPNYSSELNVNALLLGDSALYLCASSLRQGYEQYFGPGTRLTVT.

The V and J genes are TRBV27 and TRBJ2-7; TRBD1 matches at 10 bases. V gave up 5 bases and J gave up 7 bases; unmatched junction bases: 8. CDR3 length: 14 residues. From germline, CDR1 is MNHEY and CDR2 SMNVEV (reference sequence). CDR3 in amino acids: CASSPGQGLVEQYF. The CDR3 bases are TGTGCCAGCAGTCCGGGACAGGGGCTTGTTGAGCAGTACTTC.

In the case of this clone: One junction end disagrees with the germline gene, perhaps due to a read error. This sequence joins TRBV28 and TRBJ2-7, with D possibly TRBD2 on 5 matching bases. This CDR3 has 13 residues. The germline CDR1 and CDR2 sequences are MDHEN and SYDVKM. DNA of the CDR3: TGTGCCAGCCGTTTCACGGGGTCAGCCGAGCAGTACTTC. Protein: CASRFTGSAEQYF.

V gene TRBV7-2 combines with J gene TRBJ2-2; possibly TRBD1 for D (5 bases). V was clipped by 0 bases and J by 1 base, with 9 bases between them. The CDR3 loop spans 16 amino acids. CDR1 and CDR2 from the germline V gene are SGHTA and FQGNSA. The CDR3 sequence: CASSLAAGRNTGELFF. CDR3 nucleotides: TGTGCCAGCAGCTTAGCGGCAGGGCGGAACACCGGGGAGCTGTTTTTT.

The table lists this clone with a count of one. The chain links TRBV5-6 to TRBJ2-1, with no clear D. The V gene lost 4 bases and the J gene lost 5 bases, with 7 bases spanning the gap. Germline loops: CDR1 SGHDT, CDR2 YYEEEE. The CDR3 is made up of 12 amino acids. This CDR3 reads CASSLLNNEQFF. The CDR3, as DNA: TGTGCCAGCAGCCTATTAAACAATGAGCAGTTCTTC.

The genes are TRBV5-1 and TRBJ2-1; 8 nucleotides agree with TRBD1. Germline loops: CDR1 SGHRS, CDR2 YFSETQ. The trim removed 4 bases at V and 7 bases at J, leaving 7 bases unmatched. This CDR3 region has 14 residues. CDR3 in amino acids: CASSLGTGGNEQFF. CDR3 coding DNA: TGCGCCAGCAGCCTCGGGACAGGAGGGAATGAGCAGTTCTTC. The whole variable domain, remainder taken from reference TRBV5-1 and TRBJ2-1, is KAGVTQTPRYLIKTRGQQVTLSCSPISGHRSVSWYQQTPGQGLQFLFEYFSETQRNKGNFPGRFSGRQFSNSRSEMNVSTLELGDSALYLCASSLGTGGNEQFFGPGTRLTVL.

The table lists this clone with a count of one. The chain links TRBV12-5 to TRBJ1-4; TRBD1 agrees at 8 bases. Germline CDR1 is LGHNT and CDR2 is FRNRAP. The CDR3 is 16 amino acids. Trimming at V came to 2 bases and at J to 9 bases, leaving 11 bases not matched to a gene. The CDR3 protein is CASGLLTGTGGQKLFF. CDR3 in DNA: TGTGCTAGTGGTTTGTTGACCGGGACAGGAGGGCAAAAACTGTTTTTT.

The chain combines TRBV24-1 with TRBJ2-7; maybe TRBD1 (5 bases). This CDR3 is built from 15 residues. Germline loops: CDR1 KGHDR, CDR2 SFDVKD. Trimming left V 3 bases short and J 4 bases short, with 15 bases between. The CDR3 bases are TGTGCCACCAGTGATCGCAGACAGACCACTTACGAGCAGTACTTC. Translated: CATSDRRQTTYEQYF.

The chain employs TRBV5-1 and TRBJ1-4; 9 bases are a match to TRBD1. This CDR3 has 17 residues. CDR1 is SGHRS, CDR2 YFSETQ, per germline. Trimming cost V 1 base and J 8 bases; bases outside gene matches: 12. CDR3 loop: CASSLPQTGGPEEKLFF. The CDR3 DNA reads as TGCGCCAGCAGCTTGCCCCAGACAGGGGGGCCTGAGGAAAAACTGTTTTTT.

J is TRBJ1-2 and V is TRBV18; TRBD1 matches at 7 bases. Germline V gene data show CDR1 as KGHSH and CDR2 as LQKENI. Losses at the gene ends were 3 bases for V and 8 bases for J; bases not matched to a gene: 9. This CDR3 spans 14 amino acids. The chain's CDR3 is CASSPETGSEGYTF. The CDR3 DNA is TGTGCCAGCTCACCCGAGACAGGGTCTGAAGGCTACACCTTC.

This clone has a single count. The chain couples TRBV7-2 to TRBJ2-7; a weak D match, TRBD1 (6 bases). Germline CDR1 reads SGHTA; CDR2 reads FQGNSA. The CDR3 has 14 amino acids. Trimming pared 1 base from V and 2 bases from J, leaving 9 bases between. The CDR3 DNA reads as TGTGCCAGCAGCTTAGTGACAGGTCCCTACGAGCAGTACTTC. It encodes CASSLVTGPYEQYF.

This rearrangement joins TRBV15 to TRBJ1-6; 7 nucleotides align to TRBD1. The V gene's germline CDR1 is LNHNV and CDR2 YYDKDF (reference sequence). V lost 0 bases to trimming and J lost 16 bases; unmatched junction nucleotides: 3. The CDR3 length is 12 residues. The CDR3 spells CATSRDRGALHF. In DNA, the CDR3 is TGTGCCACCAGCAGAGACAGGGGGGCTCTCCACTTT.

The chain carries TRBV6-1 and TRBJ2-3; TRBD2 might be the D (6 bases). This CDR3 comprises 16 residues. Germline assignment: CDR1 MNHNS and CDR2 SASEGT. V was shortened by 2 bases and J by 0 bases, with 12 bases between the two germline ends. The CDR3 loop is CASSEIGGLSTDTQYF. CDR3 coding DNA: TGTGCCAGCAGTGAAATAGGAGGGCTCAGCACAGATACGCAGTATTTT.

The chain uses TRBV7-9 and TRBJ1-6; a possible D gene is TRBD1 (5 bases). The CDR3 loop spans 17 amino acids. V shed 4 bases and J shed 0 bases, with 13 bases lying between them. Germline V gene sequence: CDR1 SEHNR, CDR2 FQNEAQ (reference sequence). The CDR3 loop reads CASSSLPGISYNSPLHF. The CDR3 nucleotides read TGTGCCAGCAGCTCCCTTCCAGGGATCTCCTATAATTCACCCCTCCACTTT.

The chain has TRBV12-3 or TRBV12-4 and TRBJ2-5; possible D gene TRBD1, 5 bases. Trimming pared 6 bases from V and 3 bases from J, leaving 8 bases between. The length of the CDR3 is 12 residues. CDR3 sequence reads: CASRRQKETQYF. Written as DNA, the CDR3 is TGTGCCAGCAGGCGACAGAAAGAGACCCAGTACTTC.

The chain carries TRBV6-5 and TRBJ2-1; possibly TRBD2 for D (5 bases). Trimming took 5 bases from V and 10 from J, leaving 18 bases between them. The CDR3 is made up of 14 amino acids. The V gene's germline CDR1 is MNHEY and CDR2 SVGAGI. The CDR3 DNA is TGTGCCAGCAGTCCCCGGACCGAGAGGAGGGAGCAGTTCTTC. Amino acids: CASSPRTERREQFF.

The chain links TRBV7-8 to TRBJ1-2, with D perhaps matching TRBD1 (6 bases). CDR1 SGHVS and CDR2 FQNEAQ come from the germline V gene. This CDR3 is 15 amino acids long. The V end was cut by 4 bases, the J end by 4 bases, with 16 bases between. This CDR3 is CASSSRPGAPYGYTF. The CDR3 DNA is TGTGCCAGCAGCTCGCGCCCAGGGGCCCCCTATGGCTACACCTTC.

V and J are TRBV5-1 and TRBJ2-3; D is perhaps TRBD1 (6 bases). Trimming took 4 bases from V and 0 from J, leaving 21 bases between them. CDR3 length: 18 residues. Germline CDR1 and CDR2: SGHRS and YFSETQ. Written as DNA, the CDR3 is TGCGCCAGCAGCCTACTCTACCGGACAGTGTCGAGCACAGATACGCAGTATTTT. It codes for CASSLLYRTVSSTDTQYF.

The CDR3 protein is CASTDRGQGRGPQHF. CDR3 nucleotide sequence: TGTGCCAGTACCGACCGCGGGCAGGGGAGAGGGCCCCAGCATTTT. V and J are TRBV19 and TRBJ1-5; possible D gene TRBD1, 6 bases. Looked up from germline, CDR1 is LNHDA and CDR2 is SQIVND (reference sequence). The germline V and J ends were trimmed by 7 bases and 9 bases, with 22 bases remaining between them. The CDR3 covers 15 residues.

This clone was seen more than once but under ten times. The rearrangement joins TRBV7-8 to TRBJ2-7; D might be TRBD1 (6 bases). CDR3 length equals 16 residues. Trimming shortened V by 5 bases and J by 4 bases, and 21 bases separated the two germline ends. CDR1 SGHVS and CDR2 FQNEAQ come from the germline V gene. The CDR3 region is CASSTTTGLGPYEQYF. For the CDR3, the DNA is TGTGCCAGCAGCACAACAACAGGGTTAGGGCCATACGAGCAGTACTTC.

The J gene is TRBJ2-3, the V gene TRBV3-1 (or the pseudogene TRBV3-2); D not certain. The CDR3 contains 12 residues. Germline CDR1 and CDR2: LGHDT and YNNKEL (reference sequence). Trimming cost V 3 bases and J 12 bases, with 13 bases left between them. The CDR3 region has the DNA TGTGCCAGCAGCCAGCAAGCTCATATACAGTATTTT. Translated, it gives CASSQQAHIQYF.

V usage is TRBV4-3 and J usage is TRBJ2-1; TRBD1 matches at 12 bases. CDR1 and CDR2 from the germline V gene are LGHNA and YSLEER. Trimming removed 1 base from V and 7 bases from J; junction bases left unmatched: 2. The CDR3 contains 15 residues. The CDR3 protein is CASSQGDRGRNEQFF. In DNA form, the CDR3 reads TGCGCCAGCAGCCAAGGGGACAGGGGGCGGAATGAGCAGTTCTTC.

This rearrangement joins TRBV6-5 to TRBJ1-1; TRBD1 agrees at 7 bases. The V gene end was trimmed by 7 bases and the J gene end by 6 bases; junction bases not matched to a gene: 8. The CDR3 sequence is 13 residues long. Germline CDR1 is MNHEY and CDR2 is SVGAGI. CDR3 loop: CASNRGGQAEAFF. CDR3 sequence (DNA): TGTGCCAGCAATAGAGGGGGCCAGGCTGAAGCTTTCTTT.

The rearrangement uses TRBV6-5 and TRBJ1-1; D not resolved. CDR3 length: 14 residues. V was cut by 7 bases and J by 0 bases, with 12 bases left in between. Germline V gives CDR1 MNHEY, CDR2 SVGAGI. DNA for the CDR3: TGTGCCAGCACCTGGGGAGGGATGAACACTGAAGCTTTCTTT. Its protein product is CASTWGGMNTEAFF.

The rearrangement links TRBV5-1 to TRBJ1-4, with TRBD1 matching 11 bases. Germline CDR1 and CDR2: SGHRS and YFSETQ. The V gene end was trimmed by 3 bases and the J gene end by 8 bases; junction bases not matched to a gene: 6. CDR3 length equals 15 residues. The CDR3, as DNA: TGCGCCAGCAGCTCGGGTGGACAGGGGGCCGAAAAACTGTTTTTT. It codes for CASSSGGQGAEKLFF.

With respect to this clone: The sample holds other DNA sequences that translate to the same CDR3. The CDR3 coding sequence is TGCGCCAGCAGCTTGGGAACAGGGGGCCAGTATGGCTACACCTTC. Translation gives CASSLGTGGQYGYTF. The gene calls are TRBV5-1 and TRBJ1-2, with TRBD1 matching 9 bases. This CDR3 has 15 amino acids. V shed 0 bases, J shed 5 bases, and the junction held 5 bases outside the gene matches. In germline, CDR1 is SGHRS, CDR2 YFSETQ. Using reference TRBV5-1 and TRBJ1-2 for the parts outside the CDR3, the full variable domain is KAGVTQTPRYLIKTRGQQVTLSCSPISGHRSVSWYQQTPGQGLQFLFEYFSETQRNKGNFPGRFSGRQFSNSRSEMNVSTLELGDSALYLCASSLGTGGQYGYTFGSGTRLTVV.